Listed here is a single T cell receptor (beta chain). This entry belongs to a study of blood T cells in healthy people across ages. CDR3 size: 15 residues. Germline-derived CDR1 and CDR2 are SNHLY and FYNNEI. Trimming left V 3 bases short and J 7 bases short, with 16 bases between. A J-beta primer mix and a sample-barcoded 5' primer were used in a second PCR of roughly 6 to 11 cycles. TCRdb independently ran MiXCR on the 5' RACE reads; one entry per CDR3 protein. The table records 1.5 million to 2 million distinct CDR3 sequences, 28% of them present only once. This clonotype was sampled from a woman in her twenties or thirties in good health. The gene calls are TRBV2 and TRBJ1-5; D gene uncertain. The sequenced sample was blood. CDR3: CASSDGNGRSQPQHF. The CDR3 nucleotides are TGTGCCAGCAGTGATGGGAACGGGAGATCCCAGCCCCAGCATTTT.